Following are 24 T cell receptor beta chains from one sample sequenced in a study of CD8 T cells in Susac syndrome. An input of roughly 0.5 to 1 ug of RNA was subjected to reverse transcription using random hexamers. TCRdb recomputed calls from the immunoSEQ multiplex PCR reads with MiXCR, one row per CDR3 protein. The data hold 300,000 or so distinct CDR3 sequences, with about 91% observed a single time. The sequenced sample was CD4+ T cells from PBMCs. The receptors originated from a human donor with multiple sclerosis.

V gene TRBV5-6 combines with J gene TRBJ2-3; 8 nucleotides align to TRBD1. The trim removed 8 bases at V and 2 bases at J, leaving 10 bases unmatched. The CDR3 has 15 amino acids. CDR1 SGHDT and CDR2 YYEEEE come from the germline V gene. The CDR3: CASGQGPRHTDTQYF. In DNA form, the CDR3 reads TGTGCCAGTGGACAGGGCCCCCGACACACAGATACGCAGTATTTT.

Here the CDR3 reads CASEDRANTGELFF. CDR3 coding DNA: TGTGCGTCTGAGGACAGGGCGAACACCGGGGAGCTGTTTTTT. This chain uses TRBV7-2 with TRBJ2-2; 8 bases map to TRBD1. The germline V gene has CDR1 SGHTA and CDR2 FQGNSA. The CDR3 covers 14 residues.

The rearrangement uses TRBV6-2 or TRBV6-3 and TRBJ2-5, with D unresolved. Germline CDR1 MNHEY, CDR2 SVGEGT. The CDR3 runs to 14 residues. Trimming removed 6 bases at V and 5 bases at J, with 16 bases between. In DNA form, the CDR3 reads TGTGCCAGCAGGTCGGCCCCAATGGGCGAGACCCAGTACTTC. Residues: CASRSAPMGETQYF.

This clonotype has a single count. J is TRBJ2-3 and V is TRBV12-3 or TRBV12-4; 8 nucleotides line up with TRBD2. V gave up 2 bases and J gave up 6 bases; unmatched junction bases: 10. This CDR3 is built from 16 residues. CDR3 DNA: TGTGCCAGCAGTTTATCGGCTAGCGGGCCGGGGGATACGCAGTATTTT. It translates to CASSLSASGPGDTQYF.

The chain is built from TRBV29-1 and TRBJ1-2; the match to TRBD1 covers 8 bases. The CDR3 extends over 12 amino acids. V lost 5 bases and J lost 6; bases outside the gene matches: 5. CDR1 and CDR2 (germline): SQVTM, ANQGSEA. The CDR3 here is CSVTDRGHGYTF. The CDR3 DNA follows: TGCAGCGTTACCGACAGGGGTCATGGCTACACCTTC.

The CDR3 sequence is CASSLLGEENTEAFF. CDR3 DNA: TGTGCCAGCAGCTTGTTAGGGGAGGAGAACACTGAAGCTTTCTTT. V usage is TRBV7-9 and J usage is TRBJ1-1, with D maybe TRBD1 (5 bases). V gave up 3 bases and J gave up 1 base, with 12 bases separating them. This CDR3 comprises 15 residues. Germline V CDR1 and CDR2: SEHNR, FQNEAQ (reference sequence).

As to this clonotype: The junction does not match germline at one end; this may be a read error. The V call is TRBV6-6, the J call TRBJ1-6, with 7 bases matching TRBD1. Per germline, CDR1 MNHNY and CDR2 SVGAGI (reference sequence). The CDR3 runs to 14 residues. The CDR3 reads CAGSSLGGGSPLHF. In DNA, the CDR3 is TGTGCCGGCAGTTCCCTAGGGGGCGGATCACCCCTCCACTTT.

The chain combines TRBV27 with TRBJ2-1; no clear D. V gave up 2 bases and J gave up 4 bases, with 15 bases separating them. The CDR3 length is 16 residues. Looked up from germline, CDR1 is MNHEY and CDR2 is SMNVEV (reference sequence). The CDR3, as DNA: TGTGCCAGCAGTTTAATGAGCATCCCCCGTTACAATGAGCAGTTCTTC. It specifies CASSLMSIPRYNEQFF.

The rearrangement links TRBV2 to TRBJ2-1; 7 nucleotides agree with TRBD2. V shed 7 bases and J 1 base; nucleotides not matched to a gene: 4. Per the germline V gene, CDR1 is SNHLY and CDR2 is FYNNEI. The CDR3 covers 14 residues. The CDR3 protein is CASKPAGSYNEQFF. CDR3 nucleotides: TGTGCCAGCAAGCCAGCGGGGTCCTACAATGAGCAGTTCTTC. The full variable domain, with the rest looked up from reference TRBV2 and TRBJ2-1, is EPEVTQTPSHQVTQMGQEVILRCVPISNHLYFYWYRQILGQKVEFLVSFYNNEISEKSEIFDDQFSVERPDGSNFTLKIRSTKLEDSAMYFCASKPAGSYNEQFFGPGTRLTVL.

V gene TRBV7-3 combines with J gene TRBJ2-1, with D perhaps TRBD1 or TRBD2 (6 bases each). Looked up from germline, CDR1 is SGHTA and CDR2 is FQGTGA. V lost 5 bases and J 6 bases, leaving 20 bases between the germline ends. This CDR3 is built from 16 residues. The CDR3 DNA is TGTGCCAGCAGCCCCAGAGGGGGGAGCGGCACCAATGAGCAGTTCTTC. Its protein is CASSPRGGSGTNEQFF.

Written as DNA, the CDR3 is TGTGCCAGCAGCCCCTCTAGAGCGGGGGTCGATACGCAGTATTTT. Protein: CASSPSRAGVDTQYF. The rearrangement links TRBV3-1 to TRBJ2-3, with 8 bases fitting TRBD2. V trimming: 4 bases; J trimming: 6 bases; junction bases outside the gene matches: 9. Germline-derived CDR1 and CDR2 are LGHDT and YNNKEL (reference sequence). This CDR3 contains 15 residues.

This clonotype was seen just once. CDR3 in amino acids: CASSPSAENIQYF. The CDR3 region has the DNA TGTGCCAGCTCACCAAGCGCGGAAAACATTCAGTACTTC. The V gene is TRBV18, the J gene TRBJ2-4; D is unclear. The germline gives CDR1 KGHSH, CDR2 LQKENI. Trimming stripped 2 bases from V and 5 bases from J, with 7 bases between. This CDR3 spans 13 amino acids. The full variable domain, completed using reference TRBV18 and TRBJ2-4, is NAGVMQNPRHLVRRRGQEARLRCSPMKGHSHVYWYRQLPEEGLKFMVYLQKENIIDESGMPKERFSAEFPKEGPSILRIQQVVRGDSAAYFCASSPSAENIQYFGAGTRLSVL.

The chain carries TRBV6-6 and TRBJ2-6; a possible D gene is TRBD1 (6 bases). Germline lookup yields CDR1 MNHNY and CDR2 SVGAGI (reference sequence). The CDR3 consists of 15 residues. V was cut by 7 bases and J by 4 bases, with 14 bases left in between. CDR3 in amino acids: CASNSRGSGANVLTF. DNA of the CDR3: TGTGCCAGCAACTCCAGGGGATCCGGGGCCAACGTCCTGACTTTC.

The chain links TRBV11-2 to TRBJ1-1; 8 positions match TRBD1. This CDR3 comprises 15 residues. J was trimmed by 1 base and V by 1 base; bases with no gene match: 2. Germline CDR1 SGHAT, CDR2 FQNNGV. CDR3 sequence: CASSLGGQANTEAFF. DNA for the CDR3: TGTGCCAGCAGCTTAGGGGGACAGGCGAACACTGAAGCTTTCTTT. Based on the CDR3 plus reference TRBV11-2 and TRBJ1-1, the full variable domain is EAGVAQSPRYKIIEKRQSVAFWCNPISGHATLYWYQQILGQGPKLLIQFQNNGVVDDSQLPKDRFSAERLKGVDSTLKIQPAKLEDSAVYLCASSLGGQANTEAFFGQGTRLTVV.

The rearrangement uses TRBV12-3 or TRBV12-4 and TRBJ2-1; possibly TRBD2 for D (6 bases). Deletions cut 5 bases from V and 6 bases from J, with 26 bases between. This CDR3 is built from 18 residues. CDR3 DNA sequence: TGTGCCAGCAGTCCGCACTCCCGAGAATTAGCGGTGCCCAATGAGCAGTTCTTC. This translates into CASSPHSRELAVPNEQFF.

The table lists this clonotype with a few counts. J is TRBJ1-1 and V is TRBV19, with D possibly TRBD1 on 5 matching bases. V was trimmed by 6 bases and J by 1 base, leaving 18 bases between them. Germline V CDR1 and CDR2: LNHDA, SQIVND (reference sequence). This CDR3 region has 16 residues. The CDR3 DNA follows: TGTGCCAGTAGGCCACCCTACAGGCTGGAGAACACTGAAGCTTTCTTT. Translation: CASRPPYRLENTEAFF.

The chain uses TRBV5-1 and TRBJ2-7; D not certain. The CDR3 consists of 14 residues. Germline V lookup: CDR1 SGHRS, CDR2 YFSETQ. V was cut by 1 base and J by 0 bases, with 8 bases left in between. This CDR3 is CASSLPTGSYEQYF. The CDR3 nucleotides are TGCGCCAGCAGCTTGCCTACCGGCTCCTACGAGCAGTACTTC.

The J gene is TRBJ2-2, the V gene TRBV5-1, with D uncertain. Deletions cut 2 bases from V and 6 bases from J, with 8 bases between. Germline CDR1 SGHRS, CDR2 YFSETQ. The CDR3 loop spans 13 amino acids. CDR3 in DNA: TGCGCCAGCAGCTTAGGCTCCGCCGGGGAGCTGTTTTTT. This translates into CASSLGSAGELFF.

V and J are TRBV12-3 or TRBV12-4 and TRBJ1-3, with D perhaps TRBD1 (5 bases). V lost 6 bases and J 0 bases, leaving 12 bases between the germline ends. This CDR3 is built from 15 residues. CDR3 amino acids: CASRMGRSSGNTIYF. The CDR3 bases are TGTGCCAGCAGGATGGGACGGAGCTCTGGAAACACCATATATTTT.

CDR3 residues: CSARGVHGGGKGFF. CDR3 in DNA: TGCAGTGCTAGGGGGGTACACGGTGGAGGGAAAGGTTTCTTT. The V call is TRBV20-1, the J call TRBJ1-1; TRBD1 might be the D (5 bases). V lost 3 bases, J lost 13 bases, and 24 bases lay in between. Germline CDR1 DFQATT, CDR2 SNEGSKA (reference sequence). This CDR3 has 14 amino acids.

The CDR3 nucleotides read TGCAGTGCTCCCCGGGCTAGCGGGAGAGGGGAGCTGTTTTTT. It codes for CSAPRASGRGELFF. The rearrangement uses TRBV20-1 and TRBJ2-2; 10 nucleotides agree with TRBD2. Germline assignment: CDR1 DFQATT and CDR2 SNEGSKA (reference sequence). J gave up 8 bases and V 5 bases, and 8 bases lay outside the gene matches. The CDR3 length is 14 residues.

The CDR3 is CASSWESLGNTIYF. For the CDR3, the DNA is TGCGCCAGCAGCTGGGAGTCACTCGGAAACACCATATATTTT. The chain has TRBV5-1 and TRBJ1-3; the D is unclear. Germline lookup yields CDR1 SGHRS and CDR2 YFSETQ. Trimming stripped 3 bases from V and 4 bases from J, with 11 bases between. The CDR3 spans 14 residues. Full variable domain (outside the CDR3, taken from reference TRBV5-1 and TRBJ1-3): KAGVTQTPRYLIKTRGQQVTLSCSPISGHRSVSWYQQTPGQGLQFLFEYFSETQRNKGNFPGRFSGRQFSNSRSEMNVSTLELGDSALYLCASSWESLGNTIYFGEGSWLTVV.

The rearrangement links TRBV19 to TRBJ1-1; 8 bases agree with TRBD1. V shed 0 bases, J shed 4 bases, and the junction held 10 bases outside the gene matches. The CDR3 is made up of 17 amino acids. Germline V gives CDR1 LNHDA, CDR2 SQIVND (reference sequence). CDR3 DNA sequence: TGTGCCAGTAGTATAGATCCACCGACAGGGGACATCACTGAAGCTTTCTTT. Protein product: CASSIDPPTGDITEAFF.

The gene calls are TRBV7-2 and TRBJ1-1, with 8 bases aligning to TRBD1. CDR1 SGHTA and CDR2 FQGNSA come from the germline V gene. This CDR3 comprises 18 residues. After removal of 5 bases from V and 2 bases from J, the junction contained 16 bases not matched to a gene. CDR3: CASSPPTGVTSTNTEAFF. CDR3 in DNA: TGTGCCAGCAGCCCTCCGACAGGGGTCACGTCGACTAACACTGAAGCTTTCTTT.